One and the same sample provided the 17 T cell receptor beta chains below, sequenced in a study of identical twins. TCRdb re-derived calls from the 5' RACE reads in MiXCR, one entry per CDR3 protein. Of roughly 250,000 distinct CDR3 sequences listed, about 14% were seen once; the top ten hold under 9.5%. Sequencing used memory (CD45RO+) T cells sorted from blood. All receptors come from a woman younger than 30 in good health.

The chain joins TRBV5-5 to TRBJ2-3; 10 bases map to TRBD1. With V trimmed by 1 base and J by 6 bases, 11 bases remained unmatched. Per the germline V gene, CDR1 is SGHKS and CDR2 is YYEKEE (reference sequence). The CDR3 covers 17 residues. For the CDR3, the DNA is TGTGCCAGCAGCTTGTACCAAAACCGACAGGGGGCGGATACGCAGTATTTT. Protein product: CASSLYQNRQGADTQYF.

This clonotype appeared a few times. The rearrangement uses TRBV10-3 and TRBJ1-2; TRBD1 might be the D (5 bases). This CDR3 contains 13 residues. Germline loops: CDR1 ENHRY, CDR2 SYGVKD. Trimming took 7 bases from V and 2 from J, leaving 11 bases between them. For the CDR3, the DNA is TGTGCCATCAAGTGGGGGGAGAACTATGGCTACACCTTC. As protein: CAIKWGENYGYTF.

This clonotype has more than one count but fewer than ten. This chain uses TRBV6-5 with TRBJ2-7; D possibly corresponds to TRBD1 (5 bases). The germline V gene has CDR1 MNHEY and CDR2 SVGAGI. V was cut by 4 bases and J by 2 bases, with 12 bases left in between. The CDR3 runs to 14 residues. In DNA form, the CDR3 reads TGTGCCAGCAGTTTCGCTCGACAGACCTACGAGCAGTACTTC. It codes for CASSFARQTYEQYF.

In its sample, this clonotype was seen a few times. Here the CDR3 reads CASSEILGQGDTEAFF. CDR3 bases: TGCGCCAGCAGTGAGATCTTAGGACAGGGGGACACTGAAGCTTTCTTT. The chain uses TRBV10-2 and TRBJ1-1, with 10 bases fitting TRBD1. V shed 2 bases and J 3 bases; nucleotides not matched to a gene: 6. CDR1 and CDR2 (germline): WSHSY, SAAADI. This CDR3 has 16 amino acids.

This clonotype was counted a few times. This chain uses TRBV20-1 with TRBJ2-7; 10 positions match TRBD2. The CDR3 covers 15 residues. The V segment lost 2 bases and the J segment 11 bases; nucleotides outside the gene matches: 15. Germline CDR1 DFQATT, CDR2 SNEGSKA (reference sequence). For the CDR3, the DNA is TGCAGTGCTAGAACGCCTTCTAGCGGGAGTCGTGGGGAGTACTTC. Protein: CSARTPSSGSRGEYF.

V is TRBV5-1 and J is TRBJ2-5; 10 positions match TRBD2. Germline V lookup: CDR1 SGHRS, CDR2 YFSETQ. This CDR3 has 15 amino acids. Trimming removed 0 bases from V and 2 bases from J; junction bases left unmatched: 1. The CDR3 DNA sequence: TGCGCCAGCAGCTTGGTAGCGGGGGGACAAGAGACCCAGTACTTC. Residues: CASSLVAGGQETQYF.

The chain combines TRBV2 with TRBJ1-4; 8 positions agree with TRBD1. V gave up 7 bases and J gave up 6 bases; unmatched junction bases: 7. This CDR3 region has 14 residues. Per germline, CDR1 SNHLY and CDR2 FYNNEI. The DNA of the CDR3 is TGTGCCAGCACCTTCGGGACAGGAGATGAAAAACTGTTTTTT. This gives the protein CASTFGTGDEKLFF.

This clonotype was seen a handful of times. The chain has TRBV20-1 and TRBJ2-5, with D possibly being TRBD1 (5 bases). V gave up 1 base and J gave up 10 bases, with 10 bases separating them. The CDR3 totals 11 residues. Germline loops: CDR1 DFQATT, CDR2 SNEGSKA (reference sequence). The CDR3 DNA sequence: TGCAGTGCTAGAGCCGACAGTCACCAGTACTTC. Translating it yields CSARADSHQYF.

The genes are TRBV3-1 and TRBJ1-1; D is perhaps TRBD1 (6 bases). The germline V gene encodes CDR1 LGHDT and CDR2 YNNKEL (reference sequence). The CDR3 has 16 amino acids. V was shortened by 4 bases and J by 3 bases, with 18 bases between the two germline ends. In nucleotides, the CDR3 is TGTGCCAGCAGCCCCACCTCCCGGGGGCGTCACACTGAAGCTTTCTTT. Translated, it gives CASSPTSRGRHTEAFF.

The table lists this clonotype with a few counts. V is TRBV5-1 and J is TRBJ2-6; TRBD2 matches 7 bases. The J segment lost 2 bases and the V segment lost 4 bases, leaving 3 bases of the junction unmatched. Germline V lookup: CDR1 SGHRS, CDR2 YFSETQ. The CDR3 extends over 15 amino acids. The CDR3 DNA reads TGCGCCAGCAGCGATACTAGCGCTGGGGCCAACGTCCTGACTTTC. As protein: CASSDTSAGANVLTF.

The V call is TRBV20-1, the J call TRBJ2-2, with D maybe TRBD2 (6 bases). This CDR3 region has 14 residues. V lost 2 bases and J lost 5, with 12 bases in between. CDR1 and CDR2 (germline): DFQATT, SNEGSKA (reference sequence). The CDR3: CSARTPGRTGELFF. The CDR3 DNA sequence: TGCAGTGCTAGAACTCCAGGGAGGACCGGGGAGCTGTTTTTT.

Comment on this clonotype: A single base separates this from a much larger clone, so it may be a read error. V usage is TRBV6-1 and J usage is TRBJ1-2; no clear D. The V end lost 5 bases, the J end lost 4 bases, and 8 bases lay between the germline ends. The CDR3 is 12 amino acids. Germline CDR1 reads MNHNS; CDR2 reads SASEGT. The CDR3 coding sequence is TGTGCCAGCAGTCCGGACGGCTATGGCTACACCTTC. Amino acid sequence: CASSPDGYGYTF.

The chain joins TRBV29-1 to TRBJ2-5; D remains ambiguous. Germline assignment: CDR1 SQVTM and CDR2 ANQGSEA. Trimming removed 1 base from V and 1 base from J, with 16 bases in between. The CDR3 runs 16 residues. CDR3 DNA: TGCAGCGTTGAAGTAAATTGGCGCCTTCTCCAAGAGACCCAGTACTTC. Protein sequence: CSVEVNWRLLQETQYF.

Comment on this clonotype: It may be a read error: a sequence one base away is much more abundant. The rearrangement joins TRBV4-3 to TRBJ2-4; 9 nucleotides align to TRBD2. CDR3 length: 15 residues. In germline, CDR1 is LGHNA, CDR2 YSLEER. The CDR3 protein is CASSQWREGGNIQCF. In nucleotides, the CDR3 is TGCGCCAGCAGCCAATGGCGGGAGGGGGGAAACATTCAGTGCTTC.

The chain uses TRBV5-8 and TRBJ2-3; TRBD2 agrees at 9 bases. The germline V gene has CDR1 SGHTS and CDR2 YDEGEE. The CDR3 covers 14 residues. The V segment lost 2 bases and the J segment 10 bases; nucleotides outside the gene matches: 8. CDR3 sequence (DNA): TGTGCCAGCAGCTTCGGGACTAGCATGCCACCGCAGTATTTT. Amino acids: CASSFGTSMPPQYF.

In DNA form, the CDR3 reads TGTGCCAGCAGCCACCTTGAAAATCAGCCCCAGCATTTT. Protein: CASSHLENQPQHF. The gene calls are TRBV3-1 and TRBJ1-5, with no clear D. CDR1 is LGHDT and CDR2 is YNNKEL in the germline V gene (reference sequence). V gave up 3 bases and J gave up 4 bases, with 7 bases separating them. The CDR3 consists of 13 residues. The entire variable domain, with the rest obtained from reference TRBV3-1 and TRBJ1-5, is as follows: DTAVSQTPKYLVTQMGNDKSIKCEQNLGHDTMYWYKQDSKKFLKIMFSYNNKELIINETVPNRFSPKSPDKAHLNLHINSLELGDSAVYFCASSHLENQPQHFGDGTRLSIL.

The CDR3 DNA follows: TGCGCCAGCAGCCAAGATGGGACAGGGTCTGGAAACACCATATATTTT. Amino acid sequence: CASSQDGTGSGNTIYF. V is TRBV4-3 and J is TRBJ1-3; 9 positions match TRBD1. Germline V lookup: CDR1 LGHNA, CDR2 YSLEER. V lost 0 bases to trimming and J lost 1 base; unmatched junction nucleotides: 1. This CDR3 comprises 16 residues.